This T cell receptor beta chain was captured in a study of response to subunit inactivated influenza vaccine. TCRdb recomputed calls from the RT-PCR reads with MiXCR, one row per CDR3 protein. This repertoire shows around 200,000 distinct CDR3 sequences, around 9% found once; its top ten account for about a tenth. General study points: It was the authors' suggestion that each seasonal influenza vaccination recruits few new T cells.

On this clonotype: Its antigen remains unknown.

Deletions cut 0 bases from V and 0 bases from J, with 10 bases between. Germline V gene data show CDR1 as SGHRS and CDR2 as YFSETQ. The CDR3 totals 16 residues. This material consisted of non-naive T cells sorted from PBMCs, taken on the day of vaccination. The V and J genes are TRBV5-1 and TRBJ2-1; D is perhaps TRBD1 (6 bases). The receptor was derived from a man over 45 who received an inactivated influenza vaccine. The CDR3 sequence: CASSLEGVGSYNEQFF. The CDR3 nucleotides read TGCGCCAGCAGCTTGGAGGGGGTGGGCTCCTACAATGAGCAGTTCTTC.